Below are 29 T cell receptor beta chains sequenced from a single sample in a study of cytomegalovirus exposure and HLA in healthy donors. PCR involved 60 Vbeta and 13 Jbeta primers. Method: immunoSEQ multiplex PCR; TCRdb's copy keeps in-frame clones and lacks some. The sample includes more than 150,000 clones, nearly 80% of them seen just once. What was sequenced was PBMCs. The source is a woman in her twenties or thirties in good health and CMV-seropositive.

The J gene is TRBJ2-7, the V gene TRBV6-5; D ambiguous. Germline lookup yields CDR1 MNHEY and CDR2 SVGAGI. This CDR3 is built from 13 residues. Trimming pared 4 bases from V and 3 bases from J, leaving 10 bases between. The CDR3 coding sequence is TGTGCCAGCAGTTCCCCGCCAGTCTACGAGCAGTACTTC. This encodes CASSSPPVYEQYF.

V usage is TRBV15 and J usage is TRBJ2-5, with D maybe TRBD1 (5 bases). V lost 5 bases, J lost 13 bases, and 23 bases lay in between. Germline V gives CDR1 LNHNV, CDR2 YYDKDF (reference sequence). The CDR3 consists of 14 residues. The CDR3 coding sequence is TGTGCCACCAGCTCCCGTACCACCTTCCAGGGTCGGTACTTC. Its translation: CATSSRTTFQGRYF.

The rearrangement links TRBV28 to TRBJ1-2; D ambiguous. CDR3 size: 13 residues. The germline CDR1 and CDR2 sequences are MDHEN and SYDVKM. The V and J ends lost 5 bases and 6 bases respectively, with 13 bases between them. CDR3 region: CASSPTAPDGYTF. As DNA, the CDR3 is TGTGCCAGCAGTCCCACCGCTCCGGATGGCTACACCTTC.

The CDR3 loop reads CASSLTRGYGYTF. The CDR3 DNA follows: TGTGCCAGTAGTCTGACACGGGGCTATGGCTACACCTTC. The V gene is TRBV19, the J gene TRBJ1-2; the D is unclear. The V and J ends lost 5 bases and 4 bases respectively, with 11 bases between them. The CDR3 has 13 amino acids. Looked up from germline, CDR1 is LNHDA and CDR2 is SQIVND (reference sequence).

The sample holds one count of this clone. In DNA, the CDR3 is TGTGCCAGCAGTAAGTCGGGACACCTCTACGAGCAGTACTTC. It yields the protein CASSKSGHLYEQYF. The chain joins TRBV25-1 to TRBJ2-7, with D possibly being TRBD1 (6 bases). The CDR3 has 14 amino acids. Germline CDR1 is MGHDK and CDR2 is SYGVNS. Trimming stripped 5 bases from V and 3 bases from J, with 14 bases between.

V is TRBV7-2 and J is TRBJ2-7; 14 nucleotides align to TRBD2. Unmatched junction bases numbered 11, after V lost 5 bases and J lost 5 bases. The CDR3 sequence is 17 residues long. Germline CDR1 and CDR2: SGHTA and FQGNSA. The CDR3 protein is CASSPGGLAGVRDEQYF. The CDR3 DNA reads TGTGCCAGCAGCCCCGGGGGACTAGCGGGGGTTAGAGACGAGCAGTACTTC. Full variable domain (rest looked up from reference TRBV7-2 and TRBJ2-7): GAGVSQSPSNKVTEKGKDVELRCDPISGHTALYWYRQSLGQGLEFLIYFQGNSAPDKSGLPSDRFSAERTGGSVSTLTIQRTQQEDSAVYLCASSPGGLAGVRDEQYFGPGTRLTVT.

The chain recombines TRBV11-2 with TRBJ1-2; D ambiguous. The V and J ends lost 4 bases and 3 bases respectively, with 18 bases between them. The CDR3 runs 16 residues. Germline CDR1 is SGHAT and CDR2 is FQNNGV. The CDR3 loop reads CASSYRTGNMYYGYTF. Written as DNA, the CDR3 is TGTGCCAGCAGCTATAGGACCGGGAATATGTACTATGGCTACACCTTC.

This chain uses TRBV28 with TRBJ1-2, with D perhaps matching TRBD1 (6 bases). Germline assignment: CDR1 MDHEN and CDR2 SYDVKM. This CDR3 has 11 amino acids. V lost 8 bases, J lost 6 bases, and 10 bases lay in between. The CDR3 coding sequence is TGTGCCAGCCAACAGGGTAATGGCTACACCTTC. Translated, it gives CASQQGNGYTF.

The chain links TRBV4-2 to TRBJ1-2; D is perhaps TRBD1 (5 bases). The CDR3 length is 12 residues. Germline CDR1 is LGHNA and CDR2 is YNFKEQ. Deletions cut 10 bases from V and 4 bases from J, with 13 bases between. The CDR3 protein is CATGGVGYGYTF. CDR3 nucleotide sequence: TGTGCCACCGGAGGGGTTGGCTATGGCTACACCTTC.

The chain employs TRBV5-1 and TRBJ2-5, with TRBD1 identical over 8 bases. V gave up 5 bases and J gave up 3 bases; unmatched junction bases: 3. Germline V gives CDR1 SGHRS, CDR2 YFSETQ. This CDR3 comprises 13 residues. The CDR3: CASRRTGKETQYF. The CDR3, as DNA: TGCGCCAGCAGAAGGACAGGGAAAGAGACCCAGTACTTC.

The chain uses TRBV9 and TRBJ1-5, with a weak D call TRBD1 (5 bases). This CDR3 contains 15 residues. V shed 3 bases and J shed 5 bases, with 15 bases lying between them. Germline CDR1 and CDR2: SGDLS and YYNGEE. The CDR3 reads CASSATGLRDQPQHF. Written as DNA, the CDR3 is TGTGCCAGCAGCGCGACGGGACTTCGAGATCAGCCCCAGCATTTT.

The chain combines TRBV18 with TRBJ1-2, with 9 positions matching TRBD1. The V gene's germline CDR1 is KGHSH and CDR2 LQKENI. This CDR3 region has 16 residues. V lost 6 bases to trimming and J lost 1 base; unmatched junction nucleotides: 9. DNA for the CDR3: TGTGCCAGCTCGCCGCCCGGGACAGGGATTAACTATGGCTACACCTTC. Translation gives CASSPPGTGINYGYTF.

This clone was observed a handful of times. The V gene is TRBV7-6, the J gene TRBJ2-7; 9 bases are shared with TRBD1. Germline CDR1 SGHVS, CDR2 FNYEAQ. J gave up 6 bases and V 8 bases, and 8 bases lay outside the gene matches. The CDR3 length is 13 residues. This CDR3 is CASGDRDLSEQYF. CDR3 bases: TGTGCCAGCGGGGACAGGGACCTTTCCGAGCAGTACTTC.

The chain uses TRBV15 and TRBJ1-5; weak D call: TRBD1 (5 bases). This CDR3 is 16 amino acids long. In germline, CDR1 is LNHNV, CDR2 YYDKDF (reference sequence). Trimming took off 1 base at V and 0 bases at J, with 10 bases between the two ends. The chain's CDR3 is CATSRGQTFSNQPQHF. The DNA of the CDR3 is TGTGCCACCAGCAGAGGACAGACTTTTAGCAATCAGCCCCAGCATTTT.

This chain uses TRBV5-1 with TRBJ2-6, with no clear D. Germline CDR1 and CDR2: SGHRS and YFSETQ. The CDR3 runs to 14 residues. Between the trimmed V and J ends, which lost 3 bases and 1 base, there was a span of 5 bases. This CDR3 is CASSSNSGANVLTF. The CDR3 DNA is TGCGCCAGCAGCTCCAATTCTGGGGCCAACGTCCTGACTTTC.

The chain has TRBV6-6 and TRBJ1-4, with 10 bases aligning to TRBD1. This CDR3 has 15 residues. CDR1 and CDR2 from the germline V gene are MNHNY and SVGAGI (reference sequence). Trimming took 8 bases from V and 5 from J; bases not matched to a gene: 8. The CDR3 sequence is CASSPGTGVNEKLFF. The CDR3, as DNA: TGTGCCAGCTCCCCCGGGACAGGGGTGAATGAAAAACTGTTTTTT.

The chain recombines TRBV27 with TRBJ2-7; D might be TRBD1 (5 bases). Per germline, CDR1 MNHEY and CDR2 SMNVEV (reference sequence). V gave up 7 bases and J gave up 4 bases, with 14 bases separating them. The CDR3 is 13 amino acids. The CDR3 DNA reads TGTGCCAGCACCCCAGGGCGCGGTTACGAGCAGTACTTC. Translated, it gives CASTPGRGYEQYF.

The gene calls are TRBV7-9 and TRBJ2-7; D is undetermined. Trimming cost V 5 bases and J 2 bases, with 16 bases left between them. Per the germline V gene, CDR1 is SEHNR and CDR2 is FQNEAQ (reference sequence). The CDR3 length is 15 residues. The CDR3 sequence: CASSPRVALAYEQYF. The CDR3 DNA sequence: TGTGCCAGCAGCCCCCGGGTGGCTCTAGCCTACGAGCAGTACTTC. The variable domain in full, with the rest retrieved from reference TRBV7-9 and TRBJ2-7, is DTGVSQNPRHKITKRGQNVTFRCDPISEHNRLYWYRQTLGQGPEFLTYFQNEAQLEKSRLLSDRFSAERPKGSFSTLEIQRTEQGDSAMYLCASSPRVALAYEQYFGPGTRLTVT.

The chain couples TRBV7-6 to TRBJ1-2; weak D call: TRBD1 (5 bases). Germline CDR1 reads SGHVS; CDR2 reads FNYEAQ. The CDR3 totals 15 residues. Deletions cut 6 bases from V and 4 bases from J, with 18 bases between. The CDR3 DNA is TGTGCCAGCAGTCCACAGGATGCGGTCCCCTATGGCTACACCTTC. Protein product: CASSPQDAVPYGYTF.

The gene calls are TRBV19 and TRBJ2-5; D not certain. Germline CDR1 reads LNHDA; CDR2 reads SQIVND (reference sequence). The CDR3 extends over 15 amino acids. V was clipped by 0 bases and J by 5 bases, with 13 bases between them. The CDR3 bases are TGTGCCAGTAGTATAGATTGGGCAGCCCTGGAGACCCAGTACTTC. Protein: CASSIDWAALETQYF.

The CDR3 is CASSLGLSKSPLHF. CDR3 sequence (DNA): TGTGCCAGCAGCCTAGGACTGTCGAAATCACCCCTCCACTTT. This chain connects TRBV5-6 to TRBJ1-6; D call uncertain. V lost 4 bases and J lost 10, with 15 bases in between. The germline V gene encodes CDR1 SGHDT and CDR2 YYEEEE. CDR3 length: 14 residues.

In this sample, this clone turned up once. The V gene is TRBV27, the J gene TRBJ2-5, with 8 bases lining up with TRBD2. Germline-derived CDR1 and CDR2 are MNHEY and SMNVEV (reference sequence). The length of the CDR3 is 15 residues. V was pared by 4 bases and J by 2 bases, with 6 bases of the junction left unmatched. CDR3 coding DNA: TGTGCCAGCAGTTGGGGGACTAGTTGGCAAGAGACCCAGTACTTC. Protein product: CASSWGTSWQETQYF.

This rearrangement joins TRBV27 to TRBJ1-2; D possibly corresponds to TRBD1 (6 bases). Per the germline V gene, CDR1 is MNHEY and CDR2 is SMNVEV (reference sequence). CDR3 length equals 14 residues. V was shortened by 3 bases and J by 6 bases, with 14 bases between the two germline ends. CDR3 DNA sequence: TGTGCCAGCAGTTTGATGGGGGCGAATAATGGCTACACCTTC. The encoded protein is CASSLMGANNGYTF.

V usage is TRBV6-1 and J usage is TRBJ1-2, with 7 bases identical to TRBD1. The V and J ends lost 6 bases and 4 bases, in that order; junction bases with no gene match: 8. Germline-derived CDR1 and CDR2 are MNHNS and SASEGT. This CDR3 region has 14 residues. CDR3 coding DNA: TGTGCCAGCAGAGTTTTCGACAGGGCCTATGGCTACACCTTC. Translating gives CASRVFDRAYGYTF.

The chain is built from TRBV19 and TRBJ2-7; 11 positions match TRBD1. V trimming: 4 bases; J trimming: 4 bases; junction bases outside the gene matches: 9. The CDR3 consists of 16 residues. Germline CDR1 and CDR2: LNHDA and SQIVND (reference sequence). The chain's CDR3 is CASSRAGTGGRYEQYF. In nucleotides, the CDR3 is TGTGCCAGTAGTAGGGCCGGGACAGGGGGTCGGTACGAGCAGTACTTC.

This chain uses TRBV5-5 with TRBJ2-1; 10 bases are shared with TRBD2. CDR1 is SGHKS and CDR2 is YYEKEE in the germline V gene (reference sequence). V shed 2 bases, J shed 8 bases, and the junction held 4 bases outside the gene matches. The length of the CDR3 is 14 residues. The CDR3 DNA sequence: TGTGCCAGCAGCTTAAGCGGGGGGGCCCATGAGCAGTTCTTC. It translates to CASSLSGGAHEQFF. Looking up the rest from reference TRBV5-5 and TRBJ2-1 gives the full variable domain: DAGVTQSPTHLIKTRGQQVTLRCSPISGHKSVSWYQQVLGQGPQFIFQYYEKEERGRGNFPDRFSARQFPNYSSELNVNALLLGDSALYLCASSLSGGAHEQFFGPGTRLTVL.

This chain uses TRBV7-6 with TRBJ2-5; possibly TRBD2 for D (6 bases). CDR3 length: 13 residues. Germline V CDR1 and CDR2: SGHVS, FNYEAQ. Trimming stripped 4 bases from V and 7 bases from J, with 13 bases between. The CDR3 bases are TGTGCCAGCAGCTCAAGACTAGAGAGGACCCAGTACTTC. This codes for CASSSRLERTQYF.

This clone was observed a handful of times. The rearrangement links TRBV6-5 to TRBJ1-6; 8 bases align to TRBD1. The CDR3 loop spans 14 amino acids. Germline CDR1 is MNHEY and CDR2 is SVGAGI. The V segment lost 8 bases and the J segment 8 bases; nucleotides outside the gene matches: 8. The CDR3 spells CASLRTGSDSPLHF. DNA of the CDR3: TGTGCCAGCCTTAGGACAGGGTCGGATTCACCCCTCCACTTT.

The V and J genes are TRBV6-5 and TRBJ2-7; tentative D call: TRBD1 (6 bases). Germline assignment: CDR1 MNHEY and CDR2 SVGAGI. Trimming cost V 2 bases and J 3 bases, with 8 bases left between them. This CDR3 region has 13 residues. CDR3 in DNA: TGTGCCAGCAGTTACCAGGACAGCTACGAGCAGTACTTC. Translation gives CASSYQDSYEQYF.